One sample yielded the 3 T cell receptor beta chains listed below, sequenced in a study of blood T cell repertoires in COVID-19. Sequencing was performed with immunoSEQ multiplex PCR; in TCRdb, only in-frame clones are kept and a portion is missing. Seen here are some 83,000 clones, around 88% observed once, and the top ten hold nearly 5%. What was sequenced was peripheral blood. These receptors all come from a woman of 80 years or more with active or convalescent COVID-19.

The J gene is TRBJ1-1, the V gene TRBV18, with a tentative D call TRBD1 (5 bases). This CDR3 is 15 amino acids long. The germline V gene has CDR1 KGHSH and CDR2 LQKENI. V lost 3 bases and J lost 1, with 12 bases in between. The CDR3 sequence is CASSPQGLPNTEAFF. The CDR3, as DNA: TGTGCCAGCTCACCTCAGGGCCTACCGAACACTGAAGCTTTCTTT.

The chain joins TRBV4-1 to TRBJ2-2; 7 bases are shared with TRBD2. CDR1 MGHRA and CDR2 YSYEKL come from the germline V gene. Trimming cost V 4 bases and J 6 bases; bases outside gene matches: 14. The CDR3 is made up of 17 amino acids. In DNA form, the CDR3 reads TGCGCCAGCAGCCCCGGACTGGCGGGAGTTTTGGCCGGGGAGCTGTTTTTT. This encodes CASSPGLAGVLAGELFF.

This sequence joins TRBV2 and TRBJ2-7; tentatively, D is TRBD2 (5 bases). CDR1 SNHLY and CDR2 FYNNEI come from the germline V gene. The CDR3 length is 13 residues. Trimming took off 5 bases at V and 2 bases at J, with 10 bases between the two ends. The CDR3 sequence is CASSLEAAYEQYF. The DNA for the CDR3 is TGTGCCAGCAGTCTGGAGGCAGCCTACGAGCAGTACTTC. The full variable domain, in which reference TRBV2 and TRBJ2-7 provide the parts outside the CDR3, is EPEVTQTPSHQVTQMGQEVILRCVPISNHLYFYWYRQILGQKVEFLVSFYNNEISEKSEIFDDQFSVERPDGSNFTLKIRSTKLEDSAMYFCASSLEAAYEQYFGPGTRLTVT.